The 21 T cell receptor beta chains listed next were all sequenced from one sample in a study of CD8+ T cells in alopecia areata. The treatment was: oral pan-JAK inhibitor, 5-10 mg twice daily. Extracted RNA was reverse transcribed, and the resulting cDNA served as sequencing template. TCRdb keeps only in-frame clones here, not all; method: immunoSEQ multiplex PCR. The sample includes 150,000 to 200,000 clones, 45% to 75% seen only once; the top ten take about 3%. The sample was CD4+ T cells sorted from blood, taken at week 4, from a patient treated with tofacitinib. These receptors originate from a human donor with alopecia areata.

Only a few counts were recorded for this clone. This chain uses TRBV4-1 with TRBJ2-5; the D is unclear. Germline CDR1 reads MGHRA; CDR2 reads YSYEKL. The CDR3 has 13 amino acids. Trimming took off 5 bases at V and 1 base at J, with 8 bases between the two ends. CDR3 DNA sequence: TGCGCCAGCAGCTACATGGCCCAAGAGACCCAGTACTTC. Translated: CASSYMAQETQYF.

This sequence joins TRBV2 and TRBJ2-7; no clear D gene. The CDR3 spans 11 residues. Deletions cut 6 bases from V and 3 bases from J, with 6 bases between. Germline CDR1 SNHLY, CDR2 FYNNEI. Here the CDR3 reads CASSLDYEQYF. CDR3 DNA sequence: TGTGCCAGCAGCCTTGACTACGAGCAGTACTTC.

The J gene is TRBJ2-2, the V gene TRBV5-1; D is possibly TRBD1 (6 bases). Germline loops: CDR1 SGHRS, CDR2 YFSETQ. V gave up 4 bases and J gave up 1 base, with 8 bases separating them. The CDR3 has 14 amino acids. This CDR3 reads CASSATGNTGELFF. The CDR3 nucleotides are TGCGCCAGCAGCGCGACAGGGAACACCGGGGAGCTGTTTTTT.

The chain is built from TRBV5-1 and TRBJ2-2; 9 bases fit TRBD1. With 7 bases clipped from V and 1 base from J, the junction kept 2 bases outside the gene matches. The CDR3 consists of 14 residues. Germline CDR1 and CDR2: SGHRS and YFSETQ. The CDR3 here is CASPDRGNTGELFF. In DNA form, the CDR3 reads TGCGCCAGCCCGGACAGGGGGAACACCGGGGAGCTGTTTTTT.

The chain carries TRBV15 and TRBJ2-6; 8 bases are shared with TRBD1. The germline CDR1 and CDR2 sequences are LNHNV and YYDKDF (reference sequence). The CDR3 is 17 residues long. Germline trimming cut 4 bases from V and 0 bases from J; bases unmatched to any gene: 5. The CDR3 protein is CATSIPGGLSGANVLTF. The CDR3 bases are TGTGCCACCAGCATACCAGGGGGCCTCTCTGGGGCCAACGTCCTGACTTTC.

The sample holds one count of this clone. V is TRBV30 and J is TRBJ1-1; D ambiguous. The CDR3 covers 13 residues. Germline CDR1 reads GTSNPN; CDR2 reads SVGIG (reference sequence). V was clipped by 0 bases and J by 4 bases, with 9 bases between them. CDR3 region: CAWSVTGGTEAFF. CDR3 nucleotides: TGTGCCTGGAGTGTAACGGGAGGCACTGAAGCTTTCTTT. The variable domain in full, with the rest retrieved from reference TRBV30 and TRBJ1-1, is SQTIHQWPATLVQPVGSPLSLECTVEGTSNPNLYWYRQAAGRGLQLLFYSVGIGQISSEVPQNLSASRPQDRQFILSSKKLLLSDSGFYLCAWSVTGGTEAFFGQGTRLTVV.

The DNA for the CDR3 is TGCAGCGTTGACGGAGGGCCAGGGGTGGTCGGTGAGCAGTTCTTC. It yields the protein CSVDGGPGVVGEQFF. The rearrangement uses TRBV29-1 and TRBJ2-1; D possibly uses TRBD1 or TRBD2 (6 bases each). Deletions cut 3 bases from V and 9 bases from J, with 21 bases between. The germline gives CDR1 SQVTM, CDR2 ANQGSEA. The CDR3 spans 15 residues.

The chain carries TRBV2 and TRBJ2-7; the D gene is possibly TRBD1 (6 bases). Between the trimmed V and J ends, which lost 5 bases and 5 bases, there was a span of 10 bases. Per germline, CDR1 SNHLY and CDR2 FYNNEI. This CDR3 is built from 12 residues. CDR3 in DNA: TGTGCCAGCAGTTCAACAGGGAACGAGCAGTACTTC. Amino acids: CASSSTGNEQYF.

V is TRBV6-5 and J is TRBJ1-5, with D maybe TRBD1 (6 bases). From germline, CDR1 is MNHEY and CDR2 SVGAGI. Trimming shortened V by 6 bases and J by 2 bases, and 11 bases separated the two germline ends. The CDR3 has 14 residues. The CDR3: CASSGGPGNQPQHF. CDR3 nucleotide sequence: TGTGCCAGCAGCGGGGGGCCAGGCAATCAGCCCCAGCATTTT.

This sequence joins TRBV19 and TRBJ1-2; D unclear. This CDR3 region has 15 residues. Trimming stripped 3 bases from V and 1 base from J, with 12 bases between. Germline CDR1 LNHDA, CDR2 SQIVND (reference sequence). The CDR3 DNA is TGTGCCAGTAGTATGTTCCAGGCTAGTAACTATGGCTACACCTTC. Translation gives CASSMFQASNYGYTF.

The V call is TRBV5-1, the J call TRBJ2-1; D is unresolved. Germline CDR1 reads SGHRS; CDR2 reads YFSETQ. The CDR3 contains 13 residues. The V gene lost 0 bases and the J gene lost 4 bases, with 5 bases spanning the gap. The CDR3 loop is CASSLGPYNEQFF. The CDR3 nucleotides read TGCGCCAGCAGCTTGGGGCCTTACAATGAGCAGTTCTTC.

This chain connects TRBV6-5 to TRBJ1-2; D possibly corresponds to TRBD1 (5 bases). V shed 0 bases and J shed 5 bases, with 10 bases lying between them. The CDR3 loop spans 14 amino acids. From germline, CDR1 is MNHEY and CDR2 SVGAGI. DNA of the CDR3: TGTGCCAGCAGTTACTCGCAGACAGCATATGGCTACACCTTC. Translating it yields CASSYSQTAYGYTF.

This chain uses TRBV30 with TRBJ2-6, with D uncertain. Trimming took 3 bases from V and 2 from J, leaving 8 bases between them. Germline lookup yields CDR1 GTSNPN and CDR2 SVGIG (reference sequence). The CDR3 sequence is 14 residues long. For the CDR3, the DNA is TGTGCCTGGAGGCACGGACCTGGGGCCAACGTCCTGACTTTC. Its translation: CAWRHGPGANVLTF.

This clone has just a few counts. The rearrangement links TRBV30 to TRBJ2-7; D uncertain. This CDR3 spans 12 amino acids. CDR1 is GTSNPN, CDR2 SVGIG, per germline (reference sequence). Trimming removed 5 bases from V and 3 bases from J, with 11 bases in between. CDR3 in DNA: TGTGCCTGGTCCCCATTTATCTACGAGCAGTACTTC. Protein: CAWSPFIYEQYF.

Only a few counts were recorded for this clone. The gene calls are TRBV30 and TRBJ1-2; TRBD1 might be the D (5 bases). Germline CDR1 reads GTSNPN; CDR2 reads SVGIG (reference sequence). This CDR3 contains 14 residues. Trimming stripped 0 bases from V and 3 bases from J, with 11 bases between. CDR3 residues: CAWSVFGTYYGYTF. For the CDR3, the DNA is TGTGCCTGGAGTGTATTTGGGACGTACTATGGCTACACCTTC.

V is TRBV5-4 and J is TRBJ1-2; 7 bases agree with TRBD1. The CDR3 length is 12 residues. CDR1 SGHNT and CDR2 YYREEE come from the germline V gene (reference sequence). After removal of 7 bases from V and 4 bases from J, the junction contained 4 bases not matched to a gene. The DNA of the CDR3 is TGTGCCAGCGGACAGGAACGCTATGGCTACACCTTC. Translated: CASGQERYGYTF.

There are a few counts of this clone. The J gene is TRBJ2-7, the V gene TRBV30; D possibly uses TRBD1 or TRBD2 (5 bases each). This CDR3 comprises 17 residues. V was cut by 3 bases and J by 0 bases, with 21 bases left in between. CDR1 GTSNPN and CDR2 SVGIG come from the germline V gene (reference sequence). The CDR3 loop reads CAWSVWGTLWSSYEQYF. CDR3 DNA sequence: TGTGCCTGGAGCGTGTGGGGGACCCTTTGGAGCTCCTACGAGCAGTACTTC.

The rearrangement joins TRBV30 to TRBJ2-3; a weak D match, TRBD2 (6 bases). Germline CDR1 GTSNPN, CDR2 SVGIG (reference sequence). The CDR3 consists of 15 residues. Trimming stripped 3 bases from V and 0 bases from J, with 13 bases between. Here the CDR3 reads CAWSLSGTSTDTQYF. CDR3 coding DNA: TGTGCCTGGAGCCTTTCCGGGACTAGCACAGATACGCAGTATTTT.

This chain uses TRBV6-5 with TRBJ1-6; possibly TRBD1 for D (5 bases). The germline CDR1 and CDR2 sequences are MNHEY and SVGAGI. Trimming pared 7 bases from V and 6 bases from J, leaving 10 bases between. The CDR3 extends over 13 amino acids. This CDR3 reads CASTRQSNSPLHF. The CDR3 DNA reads TGTGCCAGCACCCGACAGAGTAATTCACCCCTCCACTTT.

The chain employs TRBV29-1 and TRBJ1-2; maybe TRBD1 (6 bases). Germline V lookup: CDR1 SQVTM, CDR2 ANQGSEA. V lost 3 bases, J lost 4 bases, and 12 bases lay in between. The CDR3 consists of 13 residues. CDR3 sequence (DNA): TGCAGCGTTGACGTAACAGGGTCCTATGGCTACACCTTC. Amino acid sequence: CSVDVTGSYGYTF.

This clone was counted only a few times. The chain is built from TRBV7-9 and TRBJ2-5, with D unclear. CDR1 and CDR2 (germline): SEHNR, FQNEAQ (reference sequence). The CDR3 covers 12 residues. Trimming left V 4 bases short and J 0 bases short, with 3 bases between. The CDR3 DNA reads TGTGCCAGCAGCTGGTACCAAGAGACCCAGTACTTC. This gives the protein CASSWYQETQYF.